The 18 T cell receptor beta chains below all came from one sample that was sequenced in a study of T-cell reconstitution after alpha-beta-depleted transplantation in children. General observations from the study: Several hundred expanded graft clones reportedly gave rise to the alpha-beta T cells present about two months after transplant.

These receptors' antigens are unknown. During its preparation, the TCRbeta library received unique molecular identifiers. MiXCR, run by TCRdb on the PCR reads, gives a single entry per CDR3 protein. The sample lists approximately 32,000 distinct CDR3 sequences; about 6% were seen once. This material consisted of peripheral blood, taken 60 days after TCRalphabeta/CD19-depleted stem cell transplant. Every receptor here comes from a child less than two years old who had a stem cell transplant for acute myeloid leukemia, so the T cells may come from the graft donor.

There are many counts of this clonotype. The chain carries TRBV7-6 and TRBJ2-7; 10 bases fit TRBD2. CDR1 is SGHVS, CDR2 FNYEAQ, per germline. V was clipped by 2 bases and J by 3 bases; unmatched bases: 1. CDR3 length: 14 residues. The CDR3 nucleotides are TGTGCCAGCAGCTTAACTAGCGGGGTCTACGAGCAGTACTTC. Residues: CASSLTSGVYEQYF.

This clonotype has just a few counts. The chain carries TRBV9 and TRBJ2-5; 7 bases match TRBD2. J gave up 6 bases and V 3 bases, and 8 bases lay outside the gene matches. The CDR3 length is 14 residues. The germline V gene encodes CDR1 SGDLS and CDR2 YYNGEE. The CDR3 DNA reads as TGTGCCAGCAGCGCAAGCGGGGCTTCGAAGACCCAGTACTTC. Protein product: CASSASGASKTQYF.

This clonotype came up many times. This chain uses TRBV7-8 with TRBJ2-1, with a tentative D call TRBD2 (5 bases). CDR3 size: 15 residues. Germline CDR1 SGHVS, CDR2 FQNEAQ. Trimming pared 6 bases from V and 5 bases from J, leaving 17 bases between. The chain's CDR3 is CASRQRLPQNNEQFF. The CDR3 nucleotides read TGTGCCAGCAGACAAAGACTACCTCAAAACAATGAGCAGTTCTTC.

This clonotype was observed a few times. The CDR3: CASSVLVRETQYF. The CDR3 region has the DNA TGTGCCAGCAGTGTCCTAGTTAGGGAGACCCAGTACTTC. The genes are TRBV28 and TRBJ2-5; D unclear. Trimming took 5 bases from V and 5 from J, leaving 12 bases between them. Germline CDR1 and CDR2: MDHEN and SYDVKM. This CDR3 spans 13 amino acids.

This clonotype was counted at least ten times. The chain uses TRBV28 and TRBJ2-3; no clear D gene. The germline CDR1 and CDR2 sequences are MDHEN and SYDVKM. Deletions cut 0 bases from V and 2 bases from J, with 9 bases between. The CDR3 is made up of 15 amino acids. DNA for the CDR3: TGTGCCAGCAGTTTATGGTCCCCTGACACAGATACGCAGTATTTT. Its translation: CASSLWSPDTDTQYF.

The sample holds many counts of this clonotype. The V call is TRBV7-9, the J call TRBJ2-7; 11 nucleotides agree with TRBD2. V lost 5 bases and J lost 1; bases outside the gene matches: 4. There are 15 residues in the CDR3. The germline V gene encodes CDR1 SEHNR and CDR2 FQNEAQ (reference sequence). The chain's CDR3 is CASSLTSGTSYEQYF. The CDR3 DNA sequence: TGTGCCAGCAGCCTGACTAGCGGGACGTCCTACGAGCAGTACTTC.

Ten or more counts support this clonotype. V usage is TRBV30 and J usage is TRBJ2-4, with TRBD1 matching over 9 bases. The germline gives CDR1 GTSNPN, CDR2 SVGIG (reference sequence). CDR3 length equals 14 residues. V trimming: 0 bases; J trimming: 8 bases; junction bases outside the gene matches: 5. CDR3 bases: TGTGCCTGGAGTGTCCGGGACAGGGAGTACATTCAGTACTTC. Translated: CAWSVRDREYIQYF.

This clonotype was found many times. V gene TRBV9 combines with J gene TRBJ2-3, with D uncertain. There are 13 residues in the CDR3. The germline gives CDR1 SGDLS, CDR2 YYNGEE. V lost 4 bases to trimming and J lost 2 bases, with 8 bases between them. CDR3 DNA sequence: TGTGCCAGCAGCCCCGCGGCCACAGATACGCAGTATTTT. Translating gives CASSPAATDTQYF.

This chain uses TRBV15 with TRBJ2-5; 8 bases line up with TRBD2. The DNA matches TRBJ2-7 better at its end, which makes the J call doubtful. This CDR3 comprises 14 residues. CDR1 is LNHNV, CDR2 YYDKDF, per germline (reference sequence). The CDR3 spells CATSRGGPTYEQYF. The CDR3 nucleotides are TGTGCCACCAGCCGCGGGGGGCCCACCTACGAGCAGTACTTC.

This clonotype has ten or more counts. The chain is built from TRBV5-1 and TRBJ2-5; D call uncertain. The CDR3 consists of 14 residues. Trimming left V 4 bases short and J 1 base short, with 11 bases between. CDR1 is SGHRS, CDR2 YFSETQ, per germline. CDR3 in DNA: TGCGCCAGCAGCACTGATGCGCGCCAAGAGACCCAGTACTTC. As protein: CASSTDARQETQYF.

The table lists this clonotype with many counts. The gene calls are TRBV10-3 and TRBJ2-1, with TRBD1 as a possible D gene (5 bases). The V end was cut by 6 bases, the J end by 2 bases, with 20 bases between. CDR1 ENHRY and CDR2 SYGVKD come from the germline V gene. The CDR3 has 17 amino acids. DNA for the CDR3: TGTGCCATCAGCGCCAGGGCTTTGGCCGGTACCTACAATGAGCAGTTCTTC. It yields the protein CAISARALAGTYNEQFF.

This clonotype was detected only once. The V call is TRBV12-3 or TRBV12-4, the J call TRBJ2-3; 10 bases are a match to TRBD2. CDR3 size: 17 residues. CDR3 sequence (DNA): TGTACCCGCTGTTTAGTCCTAGCGGGAGACTTTGCAGATACGCAGTATTTT. This gives the protein CTRCLVLAGDFADTQYF.

The chain recombines TRBV4-3 with TRBJ2-3, with D hard to call. The germline V gene encodes CDR1 LGHNA and CDR2 YSLEER. Trimming cost V 1 base and J 4 bases, with 6 bases left between them. The CDR3 extends over 13 amino acids. The CDR3: CASSQVGADTQYF. The CDR3 DNA sequence: TGCGCCAGCAGCCAAGTAGGAGCAGATACGCAGTATTTT.

This clonotype was detected many times. The CDR3: CASSRRAYQETQYF. DNA for the CDR3: TGTGCCAGCAGTCGTCGGGCGTACCAAGAGACCCAGTACTTC. The chain links TRBV12-3 or TRBV12-4 to TRBJ2-5; no reliable D call. The CDR3 spans 14 residues. Trimming shortened V by 5 bases and J by 0 bases, and 10 bases separated the two germline ends.

This clonotype was seen ten or more times. The V call is TRBV20-1, the J call TRBJ2-7; 7 positions agree with TRBD1. The V segment lost 6 bases and the J segment 6 bases; nucleotides outside the gene matches: 17. This CDR3 spans 15 amino acids. Germline values: CDR1 DFQATT, CDR2 SNEGSKA (reference sequence). DNA of the CDR3: TGCAGTGCGCCACAGGTAGAGGGGGCTGGTGCCGAGCAGTACTTC. Amino acids: CSAPQVEGAGAEQYF.

This clonotype was counted at least ten times. The chain carries TRBV20-1 and TRBJ2-7, with D hard to call. The CDR3 contains 15 residues. With 7 bases removed from V and 5 bases from J, the gap between germline ends came to 24 bases. Germline V CDR1 and CDR2: DFQATT, SNEGSKA (reference sequence). This CDR3 is CSVPTPGRKAHEQYF. In nucleotides, the CDR3 is TGCAGTGTGCCCACGCCGGGCCGGAAGGCCCACGAGCAGTACTTC.

This clonotype was detected ten times or more. V usage is TRBV13 and J usage is TRBJ2-7; a possible D gene is TRBD2 (7 bases). This CDR3 comprises 13 residues. CDR1 and CDR2 from the germline V gene are PRHDT and FYEKMQ (reference sequence). Deletions cut 1 base from V and 7 bases from J, with 11 bases between. This CDR3 reads CASSLERGGEQYF. Here the CDR3 DNA reads TGTGCCAGCAGCTTAGAGAGGGGGGGAGAGCAGTACTTC.

This clonotype was seen ten or more times. V usage is TRBV5-1 and J usage is TRBJ1-4, with 7 bases fitting TRBD1. V lost 0 bases to trimming and J lost 7 bases; unmatched junction nucleotides: 15. CDR1 and CDR2 from the germline V gene are SGHRS and YFSETQ. This CDR3 spans 18 amino acids. The CDR3 region has the DNA TGCGCCAGCAGCTTGGACGGGGACAGACGGCTGTTAAGTGAAAAACTGTTTTTT. It translates to CASSLDGDRRLLSEKLFF. Filled out from reference TRBV5-1 and TRBJ1-4, the complete variable domain reads KAGVTQTPRYLIKTRGQQVTLSCSPISGHRSVSWYQQTPGQGLQFLFEYFSETQRNKGNFPGRFSGRQFSNSRSEMNVSTLELGDSALYLCASSLDGDRRLLSEKLFFGSGTQLSVL.